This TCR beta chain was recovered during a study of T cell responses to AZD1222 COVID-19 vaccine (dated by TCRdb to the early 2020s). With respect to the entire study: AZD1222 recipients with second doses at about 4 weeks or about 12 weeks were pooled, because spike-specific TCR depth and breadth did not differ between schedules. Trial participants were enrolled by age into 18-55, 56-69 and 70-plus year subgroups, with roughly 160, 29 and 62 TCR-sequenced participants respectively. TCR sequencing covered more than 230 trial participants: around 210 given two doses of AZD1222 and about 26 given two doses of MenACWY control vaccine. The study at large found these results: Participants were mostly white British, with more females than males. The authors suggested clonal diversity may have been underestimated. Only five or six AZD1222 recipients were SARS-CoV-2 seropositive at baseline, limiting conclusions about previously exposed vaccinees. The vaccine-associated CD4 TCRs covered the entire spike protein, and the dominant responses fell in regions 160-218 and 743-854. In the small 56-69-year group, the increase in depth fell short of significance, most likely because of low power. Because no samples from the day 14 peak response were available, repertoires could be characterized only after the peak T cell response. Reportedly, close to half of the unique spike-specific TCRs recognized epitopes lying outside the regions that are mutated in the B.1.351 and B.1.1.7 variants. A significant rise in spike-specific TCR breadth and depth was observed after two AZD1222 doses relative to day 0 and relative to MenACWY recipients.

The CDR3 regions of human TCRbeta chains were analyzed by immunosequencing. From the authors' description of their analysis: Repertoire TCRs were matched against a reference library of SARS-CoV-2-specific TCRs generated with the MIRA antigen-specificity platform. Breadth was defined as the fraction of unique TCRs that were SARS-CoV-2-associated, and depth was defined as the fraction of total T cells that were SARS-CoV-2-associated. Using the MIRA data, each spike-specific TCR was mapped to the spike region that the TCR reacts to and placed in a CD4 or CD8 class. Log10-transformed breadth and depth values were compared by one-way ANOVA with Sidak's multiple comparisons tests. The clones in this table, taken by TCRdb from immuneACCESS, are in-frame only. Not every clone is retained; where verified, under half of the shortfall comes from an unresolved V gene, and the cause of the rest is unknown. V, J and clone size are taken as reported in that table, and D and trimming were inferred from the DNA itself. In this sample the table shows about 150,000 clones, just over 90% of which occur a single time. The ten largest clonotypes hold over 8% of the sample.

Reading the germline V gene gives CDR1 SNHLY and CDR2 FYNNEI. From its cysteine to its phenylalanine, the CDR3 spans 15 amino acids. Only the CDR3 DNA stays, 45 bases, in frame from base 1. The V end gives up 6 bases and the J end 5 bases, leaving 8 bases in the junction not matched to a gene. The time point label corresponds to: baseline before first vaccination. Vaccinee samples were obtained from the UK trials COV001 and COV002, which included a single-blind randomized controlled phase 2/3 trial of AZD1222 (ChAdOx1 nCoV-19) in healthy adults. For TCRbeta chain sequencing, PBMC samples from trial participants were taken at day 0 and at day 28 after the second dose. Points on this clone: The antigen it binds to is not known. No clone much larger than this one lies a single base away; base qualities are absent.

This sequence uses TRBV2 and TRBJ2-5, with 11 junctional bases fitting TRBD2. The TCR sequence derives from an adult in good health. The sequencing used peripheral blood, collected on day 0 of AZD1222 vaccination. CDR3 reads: CASRPTSGGRETQYF. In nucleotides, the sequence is TGTGCCAGCAGGCCCACTAGCGGGGGCAGGGAGACCCAGTACTTC.